A single sample is the source of the 22 T cell receptor beta chains below, sequenced in a study of lymphopenia after photon versus proton radiotherapy. Data came from immunoSEQ multiplex PCR; TCRdb stores just in-frame clones and leaves some out. The table lists 53,000 or so clones, about 86% of them singletons. The input for sequencing was peripheral blood, taken from a patient treated with photon-based radiotherapy. The origin of the receptors is a man aged 50 to 59 with gastric cancer.

This chain uses TRBV27 with TRBJ1-1; TRBD1 matches 7 bases. CDR1 and CDR2 from the germline V gene are MNHEY and SMNVEV (reference sequence). After removal of 4 bases from V and 2 bases from J, the junction contained 13 bases not matched to a gene. The CDR3 spans 17 residues. The CDR3, as DNA: TGTGCCAGCAGTTCTTGGACAGGCCGGGGTAGTAACACTGAAGCTTTCTTT. It encodes CASSSWTGRGSNTEAFF.

V usage is TRBV7-2 and J usage is TRBJ2-7, with 9 nucleotides matching TRBD2. The ends lost 3 bases at V and 2 bases at J; junction bases unmatched: 5. CDR3 length: 15 amino acids. The germline CDR1 and CDR2 sequences are SGHTA and FQGNSA. The CDR3: CASSFSGGRAYEQYF. CDR3 bases: TGTGCCAGCAGCTTCTCAGGCGGGAGGGCCTACGAGCAGTACTTC.

This chain uses TRBV2 with TRBJ2-5; 10 positions agree with TRBD2. Trimming took 3 bases from V and 5 from J; bases not matched to a gene: 6. The CDR3 has 15 amino acids. Looked up from germline, CDR1 is SNHLY and CDR2 is FYNNEI. As DNA, the CDR3 is TGTGCCAGCAGTGAGCTAGCGGGAGAATGGGAGACCCAGTACTTC. As protein: CASSELAGEWETQYF.

The chain uses TRBV7-7 and TRBJ2-1; tentatively, D is TRBD1 (6 bases). Germline CDR1 is SSHAT and CDR2 is FNYEAQ (reference sequence). CDR3 length: 15 amino acids. Trimming stripped 5 bases from V and 0 bases from J, with 11 bases between. The CDR3 DNA sequence: TGTGCCAGCAGCGAAGGACAGAGCTCCTACAATGAGCAGTTCTTC. This encodes CASSEGQSSYNEQFF.

DNA for the CDR3: TGTGCCACCGAAGGCAGGGAAGAAGGAGGAGCTTTCTTT. This translates into CATEGREEGGAFF. The chain recombines TRBV19 with TRBJ1-1; D might be TRBD1 (5 bases). CDR3 size: 13 residues. Germline CDR1 and CDR2: LNHDA and SQIVND (reference sequence). The V end was cut by 10 bases, the J end by 10 bases, with 22 bases between.

The V call is TRBV4-1, the J call TRBJ2-7; TRBD2 agrees at 8 bases. V lost 3 bases, J lost 2 bases, and 3 bases stayed unmatched. The CDR3 has 14 residues. CDR1 is MGHRA and CDR2 is YSYEKL in the germline V gene. Here the CDR3 DNA reads TGCGCCAGCAGCCACCTGACTAGCGCCTACGAGCAGTACTTC. Its translation is CASSHLTSAYEQYF.

The chain is built from TRBV2 and TRBJ2-3, with D possibly being TRBD2 (6 bases). Trimming took 0 bases from V and 5 from J, leaving 9 bases between them. This CDR3 contains 14 residues. Germline loops: CDR1 SNHLY, CDR2 FYNNEI. In DNA form, the CDR3 reads TGTGCCAGCAGTGAAGCGGGACTTCTAGATACGCAGTATTTT. Encoded protein: CASSEAGLLDTQYF.

V gene TRBV28 combines with J gene TRBJ1-1; D not resolved. This CDR3 spans 14 amino acids. V gave up 10 bases and J gave up 1 base, with 16 bases separating them. CDR1 and CDR2 (germline): MDHEN, SYDVKM. The chain's CDR3 is CATVEDGWNTEAFF. The CDR3 DNA sequence: TGTGCCACCGTCGAGGATGGGTGGAACACTGAAGCTTTCTTT.

The chain's CDR3 is CASSLTGGRNEQFF. The CDR3 region has the DNA TGTGCCAGCAGTTTAACGGGAGGTAGGAATGAGCAGTTCTTC. The chain combines TRBV27 with TRBJ2-1; the match to TRBD2 covers 7 bases. Germline-derived CDR1 and CDR2 are MNHEY and SMNVEV (reference sequence). The trim removed 2 bases at V and 7 bases at J, leaving 5 bases unmatched. The CDR3 spans 14 residues.

This clone was recorded a few times. J is TRBJ2-2 and V is TRBV2, with 7 bases matching TRBD1. V dropped 5 bases and J dropped 4; count of bases not matched to a gene: 7. Germline V gene sequence: CDR1 SNHLY, CDR2 FYNNEI. The CDR3 is 15 residues long. This chain's CDR3 is CASSTSDRATGELFF. CDR3 nucleotide sequence: TGTGCCAGCAGTACATCCGACAGGGCCACCGGGGAGCTGTTTTTT.

CDR3 in amino acids: CASSLLARLAAYEQYF. The CDR3 region has the DNA TGTGCCAGCAGTTTATTGGCCCGACTAGCGGCCTACGAGCAGTACTTC. V usage is TRBV28 and J usage is TRBJ2-7; 9 nucleotides align to TRBD2. Germline lookup yields CDR1 MDHEN and CDR2 SYDVKM. CDR3 length: 16 residues. The trim removed 1 base at V and 2 bases at J, leaving 6 bases unmatched.

V and J are TRBV9 and TRBJ2-1; 12 bases fit TRBD2. The V gene's germline CDR1 is SGDLS and CDR2 YYNGEE. The CDR3 length is 15 residues. Unmatched junction bases numbered 5, after V lost 3 bases and J lost 7 bases. The CDR3 DNA reads TGTGCCAGCAGCGCTAGCGGGAGGGCGGGAAATGAGCAGTTCTTC. Translated, it gives CASSASGRAGNEQFF.

The chain has TRBV19 and TRBJ1-1, with D hard to call. Trimming left V 6 bases short and J 2 bases short, with 10 bases between. The CDR3 covers 13 residues. Looked up from germline, CDR1 is LNHDA and CDR2 is SQIVND (reference sequence). In DNA, the CDR3 is TGTGCCAGTAGAAGAGTAGCAAACACTGAAGCTTTCTTT. Amino acid sequence: CASRRVANTEAFF.

CDR3 region: CASSFAFQEQYF. The CDR3 DNA is TGTGCCAGCAGCTTTGCCTTCCAGGAGCAGTACTTC. The chain links TRBV7-2 to TRBJ2-7; the D is unclear. V lost 3 bases and J lost 7, with 10 bases in between. The CDR3 sequence is 12 residues long. The germline CDR1 and CDR2 sequences are SGHTA and FQGNSA.

The CDR3 nucleotides are TGTGCCAGCAGCGCCCCACCGGGACTAGCGGTCACAGATACGCAGTATTTT. Its protein is CASSAPPGLAVTDTQYF. The J gene is TRBJ2-3, the V gene TRBV9; 11 nucleotides align to TRBD2. The ends lost 3 bases at V and 2 bases at J; junction bases unmatched: 8. The CDR3 has 17 amino acids. The germline V gene has CDR1 SGDLS and CDR2 YYNGEE.

The V call is TRBV19, the J call TRBJ2-5, with 7 bases matching TRBD1. The germline gives CDR1 LNHDA, CDR2 SQIVND (reference sequence). There are 15 residues in the CDR3. Trimming took 3 bases from V and 0 from J; bases not matched to a gene: 4. The DNA of the CDR3 is TGTGCCAGTAGTATCGGGACAGCGTACCAAGAGACCCAGTACTTC. It translates to CASSIGTAYQETQYF.

This CDR3 reads CASSPKGAWDTGELFF. As DNA, the CDR3 is TGTGCCAGCAGCCCAAAGGGGGCCTGGGACACCGGGGAGCTGTTTTTT. This chain links TRBV7-2 with TRBJ2-2, with 7 bases matching TRBD1. Per germline, CDR1 SGHTA and CDR2 FQGNSA. After removal of 5 bases from V and 3 bases from J, the junction contained 9 bases not matched to a gene. The CDR3 extends over 16 amino acids.

The rearrangement uses TRBV5-4 and TRBJ1-2; D is perhaps TRBD1 (5 bases). The V gene's germline CDR1 is SGHNT and CDR2 YYREEE (reference sequence). The germline V and J ends were trimmed by 1 base and 4 bases, with 11 bases remaining between them. CDR3 size: 14 residues. CDR3 in amino acids: CASSLLRTSYGYTF. In DNA form, the CDR3 reads TGTGCCAGCAGCTTGCTTCGGACATCCTATGGCTACACCTTC.

The V gene is TRBV11-3, the J gene TRBJ2-7; no firm D call. Germline V lookup: CDR1 SGHNT, CDR2 YENEEA. The CDR3 is 15 amino acids. V gave up 3 bases and J gave up 1 base, with 13 bases separating them. CDR3 DNA sequence: TGTGCCAGCAGCTTGCGAACTTCCGCATCCTACGAGCAGTACTTC. Its protein product is CASSLRTSASYEQYF. Full variable domain (rest looked up from reference TRBV11-3 and TRBJ2-7): EAGVVQSPRYKIIEKKQPVAFWCNPISGHNTLYWYLQNLGQGPELLIRYENEEAVDDSQLPKDRFSAERLKGVDSTLKIQPAELGDSAVYLCASSLRTSASYEQYFGPGTRLTVT.

V and J are TRBV4-1 and TRBJ1-5; maybe TRBD1 (6 bases). In germline, CDR1 is MGHRA, CDR2 YSYEKL. The CDR3 totals 17 residues. V was shortened by 5 bases and J by 5 bases, with 22 bases between the two germline ends. DNA for the CDR3: TGCGCCAGCAGCTCCAGTGTGACCCGGGGGGCCCATCAGCCCCAGCATTTT. Translated: CASSSSVTRGAHQPQHF.

V usage is TRBV7-2 and J usage is TRBJ2-3; 13 positions agree with TRBD2. The CDR3 sequence is 18 residues long. The J segment lost 0 bases and the V segment lost 10 bases, leaving 13 bases of the junction unmatched. CDR1 SGHTA and CDR2 FQGNSA come from the germline V gene. The CDR3 protein is CATSPGLAGRPSTDTQYF. The CDR3 region has the DNA TGTGCCACCTCCCCGGGACTAGCGGGGCGACCTAGCACAGATACGCAGTATTTT.

This chain links TRBV18 with TRBJ2-7; 8 nucleotides align to TRBD1. The germline V gene encodes CDR1 KGHSH and CDR2 LQKENI. This CDR3 region has 15 residues. The V segment lost 6 bases and the J segment 0 bases; nucleotides outside the gene matches: 7. CDR3 protein: CASSAGTGVSYEQYF. The CDR3 DNA is TGTGCCAGCTCCGCCGGGACAGGAGTCTCCTACGAGCAGTACTTC.